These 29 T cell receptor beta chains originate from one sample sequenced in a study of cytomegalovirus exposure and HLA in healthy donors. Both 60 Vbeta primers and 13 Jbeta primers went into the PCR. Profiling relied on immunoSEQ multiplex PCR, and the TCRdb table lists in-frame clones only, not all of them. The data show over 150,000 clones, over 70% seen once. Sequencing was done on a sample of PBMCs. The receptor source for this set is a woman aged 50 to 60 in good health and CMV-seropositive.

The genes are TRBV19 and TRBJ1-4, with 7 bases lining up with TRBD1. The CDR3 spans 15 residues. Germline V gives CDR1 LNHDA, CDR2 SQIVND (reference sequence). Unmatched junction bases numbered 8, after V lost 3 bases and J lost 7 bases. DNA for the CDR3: TGTGCCAGTAGTATTGAGACAGGGATCACTGAAAAACTGTTTTTT. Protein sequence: CASSIETGITEKLFF. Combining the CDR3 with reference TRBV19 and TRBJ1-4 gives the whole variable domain DGGITQSPKYLFRKEGQNVTLSCEQNLNHDAMYWYRQDPGQGLRLIYYSQIVNDFQKGDIAEGYSVSREKKESFPLTVTSAQKNPTAFYLCASSIETGITEKLFFGSGTQLSVL.

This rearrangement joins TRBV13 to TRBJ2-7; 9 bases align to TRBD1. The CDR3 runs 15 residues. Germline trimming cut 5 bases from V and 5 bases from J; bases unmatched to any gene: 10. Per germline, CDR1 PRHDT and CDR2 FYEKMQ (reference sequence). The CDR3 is CASSQPGQGDDEQYF. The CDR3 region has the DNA TGTGCCAGCAGCCAGCCGGGACAGGGAGATGACGAGCAGTACTTC.

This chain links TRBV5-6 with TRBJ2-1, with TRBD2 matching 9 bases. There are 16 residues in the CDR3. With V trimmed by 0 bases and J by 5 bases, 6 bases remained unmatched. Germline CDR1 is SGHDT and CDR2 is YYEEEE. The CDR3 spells CASSLVSGGDHNEQFF. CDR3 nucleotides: TGTGCCAGCAGCTTGGTTAGCGGGGGAGACCACAATGAGCAGTTCTTC.

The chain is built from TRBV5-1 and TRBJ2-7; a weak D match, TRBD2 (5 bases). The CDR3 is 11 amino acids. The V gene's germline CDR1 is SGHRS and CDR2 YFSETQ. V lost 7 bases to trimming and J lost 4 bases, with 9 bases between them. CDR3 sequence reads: CASRGLYEQYF. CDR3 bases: TGCGCCAGCCGGGGTTTGTACGAGCAGTACTTC.

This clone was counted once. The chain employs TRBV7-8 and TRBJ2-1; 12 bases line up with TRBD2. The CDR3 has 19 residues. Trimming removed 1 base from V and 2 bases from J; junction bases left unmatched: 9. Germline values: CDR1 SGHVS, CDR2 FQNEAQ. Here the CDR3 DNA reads TGTGCCAGCAGCTTAGGAGAGACTAGCGGGAGTAGGACCTACAATGAGCAGTTCTTC. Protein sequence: CASSLGETSGSRTYNEQFF. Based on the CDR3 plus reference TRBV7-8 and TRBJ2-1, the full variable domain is GAGVSQSPRYKVAKRGQDVALRCDPISGHVSLFWYQQALGQGPEFLTYFQNEAQLDKSGLPSDRFFAERPEGSVSTLKIQRTQQEDSAVYLCASSLGETSGSRTYNEQFFGPGTRLTVL.

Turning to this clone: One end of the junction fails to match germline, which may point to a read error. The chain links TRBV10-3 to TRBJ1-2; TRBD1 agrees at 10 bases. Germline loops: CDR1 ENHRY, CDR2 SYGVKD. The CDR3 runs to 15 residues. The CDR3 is CASSCGQGVYYGYTF. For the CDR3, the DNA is TGTGCCAGCAGTTGCGGACAGGGGGTCTACTATGGCTACACCTTC.

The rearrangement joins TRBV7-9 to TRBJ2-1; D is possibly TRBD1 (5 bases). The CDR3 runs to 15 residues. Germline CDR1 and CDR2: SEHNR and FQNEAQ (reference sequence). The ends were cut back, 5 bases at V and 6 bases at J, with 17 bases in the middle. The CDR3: CASSPRASSINEQFF. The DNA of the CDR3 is TGTGCCAGCAGCCCCAGGGCCTCCTCTATCAATGAGCAGTTCTTC.

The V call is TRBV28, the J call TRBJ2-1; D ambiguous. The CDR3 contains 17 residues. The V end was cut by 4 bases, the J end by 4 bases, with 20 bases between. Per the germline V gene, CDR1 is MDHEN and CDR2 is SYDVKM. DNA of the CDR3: TGTGCCAGCAGTTCCGCTAAGATGTCGAAAAAATACAATGAGCAGTTCTTC. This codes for CASSSAKMSKKYNEQFF.

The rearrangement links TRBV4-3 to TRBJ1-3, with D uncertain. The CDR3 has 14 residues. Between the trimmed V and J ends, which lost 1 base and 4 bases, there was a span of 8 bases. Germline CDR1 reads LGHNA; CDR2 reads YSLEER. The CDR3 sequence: CASSQVGGGNTIYF. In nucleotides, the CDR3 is TGCGCCAGCAGCCAAGTGGGAGGGGGAAACACCATATATTTT.

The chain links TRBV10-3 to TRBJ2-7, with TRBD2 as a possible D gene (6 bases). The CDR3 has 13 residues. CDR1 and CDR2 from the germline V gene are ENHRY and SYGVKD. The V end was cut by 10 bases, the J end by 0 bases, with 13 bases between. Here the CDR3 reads CASGTPTSYEQYF. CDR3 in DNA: TGTGCCAGCGGGACTCCAACCTCCTACGAGCAGTACTTC.

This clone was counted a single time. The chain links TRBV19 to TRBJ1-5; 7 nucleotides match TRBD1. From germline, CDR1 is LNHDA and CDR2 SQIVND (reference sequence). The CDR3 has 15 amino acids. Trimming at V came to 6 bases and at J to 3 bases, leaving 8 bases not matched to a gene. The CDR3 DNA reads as TGTGCCAGTAGGCAGACAGGGTTAAACAATCAGCCCCAGCATTTT. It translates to CASRQTGLNNQPQHF.

CDR3 in amino acids: CASSPSGGADTQYF. The CDR3 DNA follows: TGTGCCAGCAGCCCCAGCGGGGGCGCAGATACGCAGTATTTT. This chain uses TRBV6-5 with TRBJ2-3; TRBD2 matches 8 bases. Per the germline V gene, CDR1 is MNHEY and CDR2 is SVGAGI. This CDR3 region has 14 residues. The junction had 6 bases not matched to a gene; V was cut back by 6 bases and J by 4 bases.

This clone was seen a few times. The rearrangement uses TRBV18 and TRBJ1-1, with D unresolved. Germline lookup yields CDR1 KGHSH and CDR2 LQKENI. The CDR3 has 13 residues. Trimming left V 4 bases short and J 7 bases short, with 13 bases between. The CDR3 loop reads CASSLYPTLEAFF. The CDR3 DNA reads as TGTGCCAGCTCACTCTACCCGACTCTTGAAGCTTTCTTT.

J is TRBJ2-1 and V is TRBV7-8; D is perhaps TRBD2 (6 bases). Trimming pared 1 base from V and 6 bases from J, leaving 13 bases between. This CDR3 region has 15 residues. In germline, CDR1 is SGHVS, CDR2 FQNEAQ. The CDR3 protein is CASSLVLGGVNEQFF. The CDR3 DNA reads TGTGCCAGCAGCTTAGTGCTCGGAGGGGTCAATGAGCAGTTCTTC.

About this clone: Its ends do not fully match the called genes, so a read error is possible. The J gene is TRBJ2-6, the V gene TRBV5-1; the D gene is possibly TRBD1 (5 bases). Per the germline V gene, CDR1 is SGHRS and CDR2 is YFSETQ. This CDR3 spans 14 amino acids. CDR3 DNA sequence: TGCGCCAGCAGCGTGGGCTCTGGGGCCAACGGCCTGACTTTC. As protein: CASSVGSGANGLTF.

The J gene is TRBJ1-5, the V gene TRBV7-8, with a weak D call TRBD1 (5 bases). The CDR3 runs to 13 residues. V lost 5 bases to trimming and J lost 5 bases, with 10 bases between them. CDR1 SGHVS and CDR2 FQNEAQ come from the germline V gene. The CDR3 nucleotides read TGTGCCAGCAGCGTCGGGGGAGATCAGCCCCAGCATTTT. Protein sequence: CASSVGGDQPQHF. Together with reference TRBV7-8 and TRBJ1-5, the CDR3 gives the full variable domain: GAGVSQSPRYKVAKRGQDVALRCDPISGHVSLFWYQQALGQGPEFLTYFQNEAQLDKSGLPSDRFFAERPEGSVSTLKIQRTQQEDSAVYLCASSVGGDQPQHFGDGTRLSIL.

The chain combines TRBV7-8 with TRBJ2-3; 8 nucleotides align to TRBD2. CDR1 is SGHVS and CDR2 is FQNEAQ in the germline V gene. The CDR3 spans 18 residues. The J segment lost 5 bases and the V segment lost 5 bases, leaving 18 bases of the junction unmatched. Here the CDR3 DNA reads TGTGCCAGCAGCCCCTGGCCCGCGGGGGGCCAGGGTAGAGATACGCAGTATTTT. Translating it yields CASSPWPAGGQGRDTQYF.

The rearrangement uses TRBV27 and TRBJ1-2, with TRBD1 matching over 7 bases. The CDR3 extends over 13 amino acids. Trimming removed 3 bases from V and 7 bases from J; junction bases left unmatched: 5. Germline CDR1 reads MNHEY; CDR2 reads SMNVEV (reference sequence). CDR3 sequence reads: CASSLRGRGGYTF. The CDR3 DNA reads TGTGCCAGCAGTTTGAGGGGGCGCGGTGGCTACACCTTC.

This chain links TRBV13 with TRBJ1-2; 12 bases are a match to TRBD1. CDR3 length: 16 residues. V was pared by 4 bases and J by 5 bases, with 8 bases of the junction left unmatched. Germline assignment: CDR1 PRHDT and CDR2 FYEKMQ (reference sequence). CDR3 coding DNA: TGTGCCAGCAGCTCATGGGACAGGGGGCAGGAGTATGGCTACACCTTC. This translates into CASSSWDRGQEYGYTF.

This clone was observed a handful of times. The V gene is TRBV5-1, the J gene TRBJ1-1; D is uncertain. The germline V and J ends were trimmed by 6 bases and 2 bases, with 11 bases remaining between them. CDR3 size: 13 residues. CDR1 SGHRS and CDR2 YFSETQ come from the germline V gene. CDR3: CASKEALNTEAFF. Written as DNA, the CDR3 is TGCGCCAGCAAGGAGGCCTTAAACACTGAAGCTTTCTTT. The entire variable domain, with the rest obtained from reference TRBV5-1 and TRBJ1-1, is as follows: KAGVTQTPRYLIKTRGQQVTLSCSPISGHRSVSWYQQTPGQGLQFLFEYFSETQRNKGNFPGRFSGRQFSNSRSEMNVSTLELGDSALYLCASKEALNTEAFFGQGTRLTVV.

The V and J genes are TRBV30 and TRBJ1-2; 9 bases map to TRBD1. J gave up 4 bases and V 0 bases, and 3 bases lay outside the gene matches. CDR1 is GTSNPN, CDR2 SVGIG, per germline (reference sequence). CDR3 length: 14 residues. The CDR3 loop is CAWSVRQGGYGYTF. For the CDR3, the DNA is TGTGCCTGGAGTGTTAGACAGGGGGGCTATGGCTACACCTTC.

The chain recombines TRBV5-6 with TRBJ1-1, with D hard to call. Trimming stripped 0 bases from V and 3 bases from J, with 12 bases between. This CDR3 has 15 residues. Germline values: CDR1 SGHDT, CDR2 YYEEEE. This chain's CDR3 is CASSLGGGPDTEAFF. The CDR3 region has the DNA TGTGCCAGCAGCTTGGGAGGAGGGCCGGACACTGAAGCTTTCTTT. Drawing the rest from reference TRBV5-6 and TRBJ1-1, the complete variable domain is DAGVTQSPTHLIKTRGQQVTLRCSPKSGHDTVSWYQQALGQGPQFIFQYYEEEERQRGNFPDRFSGHQFPNYSSELNVNALLLGDSALYLCASSLGGGPDTEAFFGQGTRLTVV.

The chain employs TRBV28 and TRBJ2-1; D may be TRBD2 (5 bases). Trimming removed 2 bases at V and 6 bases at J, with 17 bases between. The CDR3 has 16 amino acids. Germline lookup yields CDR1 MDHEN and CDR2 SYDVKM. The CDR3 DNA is TGTGCCAGCAGTTTAACCCTAGCTGGAGCCTTCAATGAGCAGTTCTTC. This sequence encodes CASSLTLAGAFNEQFF.

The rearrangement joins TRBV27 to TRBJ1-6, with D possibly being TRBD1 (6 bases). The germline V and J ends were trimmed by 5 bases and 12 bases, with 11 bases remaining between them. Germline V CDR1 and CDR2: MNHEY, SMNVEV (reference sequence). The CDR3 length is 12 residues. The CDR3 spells CASSPLGGPLHF. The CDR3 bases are TGTGCCAGCAGTCCCCTAGGGGGACCCCTCCACTTT.

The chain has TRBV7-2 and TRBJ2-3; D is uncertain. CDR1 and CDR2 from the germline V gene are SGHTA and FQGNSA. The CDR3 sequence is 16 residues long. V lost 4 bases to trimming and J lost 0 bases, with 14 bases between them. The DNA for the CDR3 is TGTGCCAGCAGCTATAAAGTACAGCTCAGCACAGATACGCAGTATTTT. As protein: CASSYKVQLSTDTQYF.

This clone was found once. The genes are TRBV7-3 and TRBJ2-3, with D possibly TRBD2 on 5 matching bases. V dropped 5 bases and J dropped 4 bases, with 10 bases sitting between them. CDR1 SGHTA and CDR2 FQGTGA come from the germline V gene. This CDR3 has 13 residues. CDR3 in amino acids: CASSLEGSDTQYF. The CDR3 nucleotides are TGTGCCAGCAGCCTCGAGGGATCAGATACGCAGTATTTT.

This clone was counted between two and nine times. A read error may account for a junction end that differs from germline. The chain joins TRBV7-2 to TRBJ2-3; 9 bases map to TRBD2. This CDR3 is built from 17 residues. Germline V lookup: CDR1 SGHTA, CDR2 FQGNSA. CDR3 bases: TGTGCCAGCAGCCTAGCTGGCGCGGGAGGGACAACAGATACGCAGTATTTT. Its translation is CASSLAGAGGTTDTQYF.

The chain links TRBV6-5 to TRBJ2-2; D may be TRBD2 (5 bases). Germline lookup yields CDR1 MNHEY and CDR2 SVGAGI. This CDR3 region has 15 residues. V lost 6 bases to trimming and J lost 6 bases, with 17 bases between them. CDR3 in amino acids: CASSERRAIAGELFF. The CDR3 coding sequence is TGTGCCAGCAGCGAGAGGCGGGCGATAGCCGGGGAGCTGTTTTTT.

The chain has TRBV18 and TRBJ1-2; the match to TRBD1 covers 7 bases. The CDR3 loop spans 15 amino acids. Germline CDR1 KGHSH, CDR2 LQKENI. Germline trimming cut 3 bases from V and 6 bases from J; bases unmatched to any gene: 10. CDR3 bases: TGTGCCAGCTCACCGTACAGGGGTGACTCGGATGGCTACACCTTC. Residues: CASSPYRGDSDGYTF.